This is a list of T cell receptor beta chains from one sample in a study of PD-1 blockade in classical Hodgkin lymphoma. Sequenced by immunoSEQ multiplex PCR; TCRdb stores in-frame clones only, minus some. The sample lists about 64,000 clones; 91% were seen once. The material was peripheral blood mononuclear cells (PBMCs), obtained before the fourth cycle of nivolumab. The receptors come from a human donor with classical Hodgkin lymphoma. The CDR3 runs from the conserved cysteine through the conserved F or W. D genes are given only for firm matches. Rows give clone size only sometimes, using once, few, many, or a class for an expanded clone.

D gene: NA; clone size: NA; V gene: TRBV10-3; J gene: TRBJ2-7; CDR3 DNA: TGTGCCATCAGTGAAGTCTCTCGGTGGGGTGACGACGAGCAGTACTTC; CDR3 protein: CAISEVSRWGDDEQYF
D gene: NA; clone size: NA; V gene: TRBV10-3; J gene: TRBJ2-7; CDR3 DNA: TGTGCCATCAGAGTCGGGCAGGGAGGTTTCGAGCAGTACTTC; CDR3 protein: CAIRVGQGGFEQYF
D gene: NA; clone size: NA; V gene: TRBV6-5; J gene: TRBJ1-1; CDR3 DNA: TGTGCCAGCAGTCCCCTTTCCGGGAACACTGAAGCTTTCTTT; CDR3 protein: CASSPLSGNTEAFF
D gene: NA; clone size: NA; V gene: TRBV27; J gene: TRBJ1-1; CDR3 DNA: TGTGCCAGCAGTTTAGAAGGGATGAACACTGAAGCTTTCTTT; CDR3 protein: CASSLEGMNTEAFF
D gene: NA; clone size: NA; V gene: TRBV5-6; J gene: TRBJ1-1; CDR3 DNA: TGTGCCAGCAGCACAGGACGGCCCCCGAACACTGAAGCTTTCTTT; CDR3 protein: CASSTGRPPNTEAFF
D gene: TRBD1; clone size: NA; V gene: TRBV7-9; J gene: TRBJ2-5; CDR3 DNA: TGTGCCAGCAGCTCTTGGACAGGGCATGAGACCCAGTACTTC; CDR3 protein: CASSSWTGHETQYF
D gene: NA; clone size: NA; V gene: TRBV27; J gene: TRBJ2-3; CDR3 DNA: TGTGCCAGCAGTTCCCCCCCCGGGAATACGCAGTATTTT; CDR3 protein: CASSSPPGNTQYF
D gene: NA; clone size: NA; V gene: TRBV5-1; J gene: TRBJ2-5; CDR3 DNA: TGCGCCAGCAGCCGGGACCCGGGCGTAGAGACCCAGTACTTC; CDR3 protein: CASSRDPGVETQYF
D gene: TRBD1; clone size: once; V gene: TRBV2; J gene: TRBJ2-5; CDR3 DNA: TGTGCCAGCAGTGAAGATCACACAGGGGGCGATGAGACCCAGTACTTC; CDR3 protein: CASSEDHTGGDETQYF
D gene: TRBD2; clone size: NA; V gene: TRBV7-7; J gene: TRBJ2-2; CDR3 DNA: TGTGCTAGCAGCTTAGAAAAACCCGGACTAGCCGGGGAGCTGTTTTTT; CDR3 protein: CASSLEKPGLAGELFF
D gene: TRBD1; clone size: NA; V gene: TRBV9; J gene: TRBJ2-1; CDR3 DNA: TGTGCCAGCAGCGGCCAGGGACAGGGCCGTGAGCAGTTCTTC; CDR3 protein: CASSGQGQGREQFF
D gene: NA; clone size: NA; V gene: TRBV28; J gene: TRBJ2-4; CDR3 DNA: TGTGCCAGCAGTTTCTCCCCAGCCAAAAACATTCAGTACTTC; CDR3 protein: CASSFSPAKNIQYF
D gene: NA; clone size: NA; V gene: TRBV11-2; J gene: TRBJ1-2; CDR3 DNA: TGTGCCAGCCACCGAATCGGGTCGAGAGGCTACACCTTC; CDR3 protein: CASHRIGSRGYTF
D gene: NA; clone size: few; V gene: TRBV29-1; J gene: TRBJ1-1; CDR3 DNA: TGCAGCGTTGATAGCCACACTGAAGCTTTCTTT; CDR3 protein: CSVDSHTEAFF
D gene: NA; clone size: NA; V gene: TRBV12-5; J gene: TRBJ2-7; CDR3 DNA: TGTGCTAGTGGTTTGGAGGATGAGCAGTACTTC; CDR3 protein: CASGLEDEQYF
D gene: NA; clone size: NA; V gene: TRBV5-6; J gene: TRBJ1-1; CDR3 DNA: TGTGCCAGCATGAGGGACTTGAACACTGAAGCTTTCTTT; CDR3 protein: CASMRDLNTEAFF
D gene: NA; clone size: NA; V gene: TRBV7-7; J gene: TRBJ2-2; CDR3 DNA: TGTGCTAGCAGCCGTATGAACACCGGGGAGCTGTTTTTT; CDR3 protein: CASSRMNTGELFF
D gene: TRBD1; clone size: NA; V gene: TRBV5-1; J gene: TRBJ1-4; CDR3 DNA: TGCGCCAGCCAACCGGGACAGCCAAATGAAAAACTGTTTTTT; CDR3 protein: CASQPGQPNEKLFF
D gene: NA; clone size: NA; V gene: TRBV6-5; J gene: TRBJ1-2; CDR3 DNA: TGTGCCAGCAGTTACTCTGACTCAAAAGAGGGTGGCTACACCTTC; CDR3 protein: CASSYSDSKEGGYTF
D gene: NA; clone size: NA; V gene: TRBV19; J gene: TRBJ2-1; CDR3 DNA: TGTGCCAGTAGTGTGTCGGCGGGGAGTGTGTGGTCCGGATACAATGAGCAGTTCTTC; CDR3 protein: CASSVSAGSVWSGYNEQFF
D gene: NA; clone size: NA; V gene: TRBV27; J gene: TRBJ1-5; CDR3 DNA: TGTGCCAGCAGTACCGGTCCAGAGGAGCCCCAGCATTTT; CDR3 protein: CASSTGPEEPQHF
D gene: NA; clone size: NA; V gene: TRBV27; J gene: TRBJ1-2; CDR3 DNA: TGTGCCAGCAGCGGGGGGGCCAATAACTATGGCTACACCTTC; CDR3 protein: CASSGGANNYGYTF
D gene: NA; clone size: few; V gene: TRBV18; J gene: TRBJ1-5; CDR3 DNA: TGTGCCAGCTCACCACAACCGGTGATGGGTAATCAGCCCCAGCATTTT; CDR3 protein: CASSPQPVMGNQPQHF
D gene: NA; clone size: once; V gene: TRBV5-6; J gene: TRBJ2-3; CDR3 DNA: TGTGCCAGCAGGACGGGGACGAGGGACTATACGCAGTATTTT; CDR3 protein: CASRTGTRDYTQYF
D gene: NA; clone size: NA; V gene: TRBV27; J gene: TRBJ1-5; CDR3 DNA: TGTGCCAGCACCCTAAAGTGGGGAGGCGGTCAGCCCCAGCATTTT; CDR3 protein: CASTLKWGGGQPQHF
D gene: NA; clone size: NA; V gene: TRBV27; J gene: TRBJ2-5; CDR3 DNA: TGTGCCAGCAGTTTATGGGGTGGGGCGGGGACGTACCAAGAGACCCAGTACTTC; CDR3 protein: CASSLWGGAGTYQETQYF
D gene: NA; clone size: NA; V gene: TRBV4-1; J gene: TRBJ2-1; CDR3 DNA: TGCGCCAGCAGCCAAGCTTCCCCGGTGGATGAGCAGTTCTTC; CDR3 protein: CASSQASPVDEQFF
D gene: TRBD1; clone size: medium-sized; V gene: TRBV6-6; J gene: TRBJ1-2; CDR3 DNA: TGTGCCAGCAGTTACACTCCAGGGGGCTTCTATGGCTACACCTTC; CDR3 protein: CASSYTPGGFYGYTF
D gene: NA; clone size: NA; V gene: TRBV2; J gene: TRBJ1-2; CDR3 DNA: TGTGCCAGCCTCAGGGGAGGCAACTATGGCTACACCTTC; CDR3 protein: CASLRGGNYGYTF
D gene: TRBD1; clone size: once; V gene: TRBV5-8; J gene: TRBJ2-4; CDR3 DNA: TGTGCCAGCAGCTTGGAGGGGGCCGGCAAAAACATTCAGTACTTC; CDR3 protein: CASSLEGAGKNIQYF
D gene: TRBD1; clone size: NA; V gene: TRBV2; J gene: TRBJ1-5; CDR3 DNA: TGTGCCAGCAGTCGGTCAGGGGGGTGGGGCAATCAGCCCCAGCATTTT; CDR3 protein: CASSRSGGWGNQPQHF